This T cell receptor beta chain originates from a study of brain T cells in children with intractable seizures. Stated time point: blood from clinic visit 5 months post-surgery; TSC patient then seizure free. Before surgery, patients took at least one anti-epileptic drug. Worth noting for this clone: Its antigen is not identified.

Findings of the study overall: Patients' HCMV serostatus was unknown; virus specificity rests on CDR3 similarity alone.

The repertoire was sequenced with immunoSEQ multiplex PCR; TCRdb's copy has only in-frame clones and lacks some. This sample carries 300,000 to 400,000 clones, 93% of them seen once, and the ten largest clones take approximately 5%. This clonotype was obtained from a boy under two years old with tuberous sclerosis and intractable seizures. Sequencing used peripheral blood, obtained 4 to 6 months after surgery.

CDR3 sequence reads: CAWSELAGHNEQFF. The CDR3 DNA reads TGTGCCTGGAGTGAGCTAGCGGGACACAATGAGCAGTTCTTC. This chain joins TRBV30 and TRBJ2-1; TRBD2 agrees at 9 bases. The trim removed 1 base at V and 5 bases at J, leaving 3 bases unmatched. The CDR3 is 14 residues long. In germline, CDR1 is GTSNPN, CDR2 SVGIG (reference sequence).